This T cell receptor (beta chain) emerged from a study of T-cell memory formation after mild COVID-19. CDR3 size: 12 residues. Trimming took 10 bases from V and 2 from J, leaving 10 bases between them. Via MiXCR, TCRdb re-called the 5' RACE reads, giving one row per CDR3 protein. Of some 190,000 distinct CDR3 sequences detected, roughly 18% appear once; the ten largest clones hold about 2.4%. Only one count was recorded for this clonotype. The sample consisted of PBMCs or a T cell subset sorted from them (not recorded which). V is TRBV12-3 or TRBV12-4 and J is TRBJ2-3, with D perhaps TRBD1 (6 bases). The TCR sequence derives from an adult woman who had mild COVID-19 (a few samples of this study predate the infection). Cell type and time point are not known. CDR3 protein: CAIQGITDTQYF. CDR3 nucleotides: TGTGCCATACAGGGTATCACAGATACGCAGTATTTT.